This T cell receptor (beta chain) was sequenced in a study of identical twins. TCRdb independently ran MiXCR on the 5' RACE reads; one entry per CDR3 protein. The data contain 400,000 to 550,000 distinct CDR3 sequences, less than 25% of them singletons. There are a few counts of this clonotype. Its antigen is currently unknown. Study-level results: Abundant beta clonotypes from cord blood had fewer insertions, unlike memory repertoires, which showed none.

The CDR3 spans 13 residues. V was cut by 2 bases and J by 7 bases, with 10 bases left in between. CDR1 is SGDLS, CDR2 YYNGEE, per germline. These data are also associated with another study on T cells expressing NK-cell markers. From that paper: Out of eight donors sequenced, seven tested HCMV-seropositive and the remaining one seronegative. About 6 donors had dominant NKG2C+ clonotypes that comprised about 1.0-8% of their CD8+ T cells.

The receptor comes from a woman aged 18-29 years in good health. This rearrangement joins TRBV9 to TRBJ2-1, with D unclear. Sequencing was done on a sample of CD4+ T cells sorted from blood. For the CDR3, the DNA is TGTGCCAGCAGCGTGAAGGACCGGAATGAGCAGTTCTTC. Its translation: CASSVKDRNEQFF.